This entry describes one TCR beta chain. This sample was included in a study of blood T cell repertoires in COVID-19. About the study: T cells, B-cell-depleted T cells, or PBMCs supplied cDNA or gDNA.

In the study's own analysis: Counts of nucleated cells, estimated from reference gene primer amplification, were obtained. TCRdb's copy holds only in-frame clones and misses some; the assay was immunoSEQ multiplex PCR. V, J and clone size are taken as reported in that table, and D and trimming were inferred from the DNA itself. The data hold about 300,000 clones, with 80% to 90% observed a single time. The V and J ends lost 4 bases and 5 bases respectively, with 19 bases between them. CDR1 SGHRS and CDR2 YFSETQ come from the germline V gene. This CDR3 region has 15 residues. Participants' own reports of clinical history determined their cohort assignment.

V gene TRBV5-1 combines with J gene TRBJ2-7, with D possibly being TRBD1 (5 bases). Material: PBMCs or T cells enriched from blood (not recorded which). The clonotype comes from a man younger than 45 who had recovered from COVID-19. The CDR3 reads CASSLGVNFVNEQYF. The DNA for the CDR3 is TGCGCCAGCAGCCTAGGGGTAAACTTCGTCAACGAGCAGTACTTC.